The 20 T cell receptor beta chains listed next were all sequenced from one sample in a study of tumor-infiltrating lymphocytes in primary liver carcinoma. For blood RNA, unsorted whole blood served as the source, and germline DNA was extracted too. Using a constant-region primer together with ProtoScript II reverse transcriptase, TCR beta cDNA was made from roughly 500 ng of total RNA. Slightly modified ARM-PCR, run as three nested multiplex PCR rounds, produced the TCR beta libraries. In the first two PCR rounds, TRBV1-TRBV30 forward primers were paired with a C-beta reverse primer, and each round lasted around 10 cycles. Using its own MiXCR run on the multiplex PCR reads, TCRdb lists one record per CDR3 protein. Of almost 200,000 distinct CDR3 sequences in the sample, approximately 65% are singletons; the top ten hold 5.5% to 9%. Sample: peripheral blood. The receptors derive from a woman aged 55-75 years with primary liver carcinoma and hepatitis B virus infection.

The genes are TRBV6-6 and TRBJ2-3, with D tentatively TRBD1 (5 bases). CDR1 and CDR2 from the germline V gene are MNHNY and SVGAGI (reference sequence). The CDR3 totals 15 residues. The V gene lost 2 bases and the J gene lost 1 base, with 10 bases spanning the gap. The CDR3, as DNA: TGTGCCAGCAGTTACGGGCAGGGCCGCACAGATACGCAGTATTTT. It is translated as CASSYGQGRTDTQYF.

This clonotype was seen repeatedly, ten times or more. The J gene is TRBJ2-5, the V gene TRBV6-1; 12 nucleotides match TRBD2. V lost 1 base, J lost 4 bases, and 10 bases stayed unmatched. Germline assignment: CDR1 MNHNS and CDR2 SASEGT. CDR3 length: 18 residues. The CDR3 DNA reads as TGTGCCAGCAGTGAAGAGGGCCTAGCGGGAGGGCCGACAGAGACCCAGTACTTC. Translating it yields CASSEEGLAGGPTETQYF.

This clonotype was observed a handful of times. The chain recombines TRBV28 with TRBJ2-7; 12 bases line up with TRBD2. V lost 5 bases and J lost 1; bases outside the gene matches: 6. The CDR3 has 16 residues. Germline loops: CDR1 MDHEN, CDR2 SYDVKM. The CDR3, as DNA: TGTGCCAGCAGTGAACCTAGCGGGAGGGTGTCCTACGAGCAGTACTTC. As protein: CASSEPSGRVSYEQYF. The full variable domain, completed using reference TRBV28 and TRBJ2-7, is DVKVTQSSRYLVKRTGEKVFLECVQDMDHENMFWYRQDPGLGLRLIYFSYDVKMKEKGDIPEGYSVSREKKERFSLILESASTNQTSMYLCASSEPSGRVSYEQYFGPGTRLTVT.

The CDR3 nucleotides read TGTGCCAGCAACACAGACGTCTCCTACTATGGCTACACCTTC. Protein sequence: CASNTDVSYYGYTF. V usage is TRBV11-3 and J usage is TRBJ1-2; D is ambiguous. With 7 bases removed from V and 3 bases from J, the gap between germline ends came to 15 bases. The CDR3 contains 14 residues. From germline, CDR1 is SGHNT and CDR2 YENEEA.

On this clonotype: A read error is possible here, since a much larger clone lies one base away. The CDR3 spells CASSPSGRTGFGANVLTF. The CDR3 coding sequence is TGTGCCAGCAGTCCAAGCGGGAGGACGGGCTTTGGGGCCAACGTCCTGACTTTC. The chain couples TRBV13 to TRBJ2-6, with 9 bases aligning to TRBD2. Germline CDR1 reads PRHDT; CDR2 reads FYEKMQ (reference sequence). The CDR3 has 18 amino acids. V dropped 6 bases and J dropped 3; count of bases not matched to a gene: 12.

In this sample, this clonotype turned up a few times. A much larger clone lies a single base off, so this may be a read error. The chain is built from TRBV29-1 and TRBJ2-1; 11 nucleotides agree with TRBD2. V dropped 4 bases and J dropped 9; count of bases not matched to a gene: 8. Germline-derived CDR1 and CDR2 are SQVTM and ANQGSEA. This CDR3 has 14 residues. CDR3 sequence reads: CSVVLSGRASEQFF. In DNA, the CDR3 is TGCAGCGTTGTGCTTAGCGGGAGGGCCAGTGAGCAGTTCTTC.

Worth noting for this clonotype: Relative to the germline gene, one junction end is altered; a read error may explain this. This chain connects TRBV28 to TRBJ2-7, with D possibly being TRBD1 (6 bases). The germline gives CDR1 MDHEN, CDR2 SYDVKM. The CDR3 runs to 15 residues. This CDR3 is CASGFMGTPNYEQYF. CDR3 bases: TGTGCCAGCGGCTTTATGGGGACACCTAATTACGAGCAGTACTTT.

Note on this clonotype: The junction shows a germline mismatch at one end, possibly a read error. V and J are TRBV11-2 and TRBJ2-1; TRBD2 matches at 8 bases. The V gene's germline CDR1 is SGHAT and CDR2 FQNNGV. The CDR3 spans 15 residues. CDR3 amino acids: CANSSQIVTGGLQFF. The DNA of the CDR3 is TGTGCCAACAGCTCCCAGATCGTAACGGGAGGGCTGCAGTTCTTC.

About this clonotype itself: This may be a read error: a much more frequent sequence differs by one nucleotide. The chain has TRBV4-1 and TRBJ1-1; weak D call: TRBD1 (6 bases). CDR3 length: 14 residues. Germline V gene lookup returns CDR1 MGHRA and CDR2 YSYEKL. As DNA, the CDR3 is TGCGTCAGCAGCCACGATACGACAGGAACTGAAGCTTTCTTT. It specifies CVSSHDTTGTEAFF.

Remarks on this clonotype: With a much larger clone just one base away, this may be a read error. The rearrangement uses TRBV7-8 and TRBJ2-7; D remains ambiguous. The CDR3 loop spans 15 amino acids. CDR1 is SGHVS and CDR2 is FQNEAQ in the germline V gene. The CDR3 here is CASSRNQLTSCEQYF. The CDR3 region has the DNA TGTGCCAGCAGCAGGAATCAGCTGACGTCCTGCGAGCAGTACTTC. Using reference TRBV7-8 and TRBJ2-7 for the parts outside the CDR3, the full variable domain is GAGVSQSPRYKVAKRGQDVALRCDPISGHVSLFWYQQALGQGPEFLTYFQNEAQLDKSGLPSDRFFAERPEGSVSTLKIQRTQQEDSAVYLCASSRNQLTSCEQYFGPGTRLTVT.

This clonotype was seen at least ten times. The chain couples TRBV6-2 or TRBV6-3 to TRBJ2-1; D is unclear. Trimming cost V 2 bases and J 3 bases, with 11 bases left between them. The V gene's germline CDR1 is MNHEY and CDR2 SVGEGT. This CDR3 comprises 15 residues. DNA of the CDR3: TGTGCCAGCAGTTACCGCCCTGTAGGCTACAATGAGCAGTTCTTC. Its translation is CASSYRPVGYNEQFF.

The rearrangement uses TRBV5-1 and TRBJ2-2, with a tentative D call TRBD2 (5 bases). This CDR3 contains 16 residues. CDR1 is SGHRS and CDR2 is YFSETQ in the germline V gene. The V end was cut by 3 bases, the J end by 0 bases, with 12 bases between. This CDR3 reads CASSYSGVANTGELFF. Written as DNA, the CDR3 is TGCGCCAGCAGCTACTCCGGGGTCGCGAACACCGGGGAGCTGTTTTTT.

Concerning this clonotype itself: At one end the junction does not follow the germline gene, possibly because of a read error. The gene calls are TRBV20-1 and TRBJ2-3; 12 positions agree with TRBD2. Germline assignment: CDR1 DFQATT and CDR2 SNEGSKA (reference sequence). This CDR3 has 15 amino acids. CDR3 protein: CSAYPSGRGADTQYF. CDR3 sequence (DNA): TGTAGTGCCTACCCTAGCGGGAGGGGCGCAGATACGCAGTATTTT.

Concerning this clonotype itself: A much larger clone lies one base from this, so it may be a read error. The chain is built from TRBV10-3 and TRBJ2-1, with D possibly TRBD1 on 6 matching bases. The CDR3 is made up of 14 amino acids. The germline CDR1 and CDR2 sequences are ENHRY and SYGVKD. CDR3 DNA: TGTGCCACCAGTGTTAACAGGGAAGGCAGAGAGCAGTTCTTC. Protein: CATSVNREGREQFF.

The V and J genes are TRBV7-2 and TRBJ2-4; D ambiguous. V dropped 5 bases and J dropped 6 bases, with 17 bases sitting between them. The CDR3 has 15 amino acids. Germline V CDR1 and CDR2: SGHTA, FQGNSA. CDR3 nucleotides: TGTGCCAGCAGCCCTTCGGTGCCGGCTGGAAACATTCAGTACTTC. Protein sequence: CASSPSVPAGNIQYF.

The chain carries TRBV7-8 and TRBJ2-7, with TRBD2 identical over 15 bases. The J segment lost 7 bases and the V segment lost 8 bases, leaving 6 bases of the junction unmatched. The CDR3 length is 14 residues. Germline loops: CDR1 SGHVS, CDR2 FQNEAQ. The CDR3 sequence: CASLGLAGGGEQYF. For the CDR3, the DNA is TGTGCCAGCTTGGGACTAGCGGGAGGTGGAGAGCAGTACTTC.

By sample share, this clonotype is medium-sized. This chain links TRBV11-2 with TRBJ2-7, with 7 positions matching TRBD1. CDR1 SGHAT and CDR2 FQNNGV come from the germline V gene. The trim removed 1 base at V and 0 bases at J, leaving 3 bases unmatched. The CDR3 length is 15 residues. The CDR3 protein is CASSLAGQPSYEQYF. The CDR3 DNA is TGTGCCAGCAGCTTAGCGGGACAGCCCTCCTACGAGCAGTACTTC.

Remarks on this clonotype: At one end, the junction sequence differs from germline, possibly due to a read error. The V call is TRBV11-2, the J call TRBJ2-4; the D gene is possibly TRBD1 (6 bases). Germline assignment: CDR1 SGHAT and CDR2 FQNNGV. The CDR3 totals 15 residues. The CDR3 is CASRGARVAKNIQYF. CDR3 DNA: TGTGCCAGCAGGGGGGCCAGGGTAGCCAAAAACATCCAGTACTTC. The full variable domain, in which reference TRBV11-2 and TRBJ2-4 provide the parts outside the CDR3, is EAGVAQSPRYKIIEKRQSVAFWCNPISGHATLYWYQQILGQGPKLLIQFQNNGVVDDSQLPKDRFSAERLKGVDSTLKIQPAKLEDSAVYLCASRGARVAKNIQYFGAGTRLSVL.

On this clonotype: The junction differs from germline at one of its ends, possibly a read error. This chain joins TRBV6-2 or TRBV6-3 and TRBJ2-1; D not certain. The CDR3 is 15 amino acids. The germline V gene encodes CDR1 MNHEY and CDR2 SVGEGT. Here the CDR3 DNA reads TGTCCCAGCAGTCCTCAGAGCAGCTCCTACAATGAGCAGTTCTTC. Encoded protein: CPSSPQSSSYNEQFF.

A word on this clonotype: Compared with germline, one end of the junction differs, possibly owing to a read error. The chain couples TRBV4-3 to TRBJ2-1; unclear D gene. This CDR3 has 16 amino acids. Germline CDR1 reads LGHNA; CDR2 reads YSLEER. CDR3: CASSQDPYSEYNKQFF. The CDR3 DNA reads TGCGCCAGCAGCCAAGATCCCTACTCGGAATACAATAAGCAGTTCTTC.